The sequence of this TCR beta chain was determined in a study of glioma-infiltrating T cells after dendritic cell vaccination. Data came from immunoSEQ multiplex PCR; TCRdb stores just in-frame clones and leaves some out. Among fewer than 35,000 clones listed, 90% were seen once. This clone was counted between two and nine times. The starting material was blood, obtained before dendritic cell vaccination. The TCR originated in a human donor with glioblastoma.

The CDR3: CASSNRGEGGNTIYF. The CDR3 coding sequence is TGTGCCAGCAGTAACAGGGGCGAGGGAGGAAACACCATATATTTT. The V call is TRBV6-1, the J call TRBJ1-3; TRBD1 agrees at 7 bases. Germline trimming cut 5 bases from V and 4 bases from J; bases unmatched to any gene: 8. This CDR3 is 15 amino acids long. The germline CDR1 and CDR2 sequences are MNHNS and SASEGT.